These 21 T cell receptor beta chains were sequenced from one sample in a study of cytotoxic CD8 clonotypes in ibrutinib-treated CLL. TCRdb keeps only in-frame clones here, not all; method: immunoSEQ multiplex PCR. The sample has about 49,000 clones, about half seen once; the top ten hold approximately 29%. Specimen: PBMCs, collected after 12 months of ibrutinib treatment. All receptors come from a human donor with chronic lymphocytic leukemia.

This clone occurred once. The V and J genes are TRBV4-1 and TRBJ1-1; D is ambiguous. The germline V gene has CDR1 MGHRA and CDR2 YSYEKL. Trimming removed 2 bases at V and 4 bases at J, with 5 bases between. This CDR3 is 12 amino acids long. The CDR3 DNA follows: TGCGCCAGCAGCCAAAGAGGCACTGAAGCTTTCTTT. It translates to CASSQRGTEAFF.

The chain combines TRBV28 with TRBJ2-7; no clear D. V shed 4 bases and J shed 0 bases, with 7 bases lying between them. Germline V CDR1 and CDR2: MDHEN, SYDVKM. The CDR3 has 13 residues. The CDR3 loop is CASSSLNSYEQYF. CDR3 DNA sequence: TGTGCCAGCAGTTCGCTCAACTCCTACGAGCAGTACTTC.

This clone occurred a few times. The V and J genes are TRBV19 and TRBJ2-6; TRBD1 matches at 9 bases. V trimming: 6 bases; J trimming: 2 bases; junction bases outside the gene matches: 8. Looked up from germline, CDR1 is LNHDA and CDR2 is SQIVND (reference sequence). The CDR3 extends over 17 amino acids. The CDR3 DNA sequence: TGTGCCAGTAGCCCCGGGACAGGGAAGGCTGGGGCCAACGTCCTGACTTTC. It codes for CASSPGTGKAGANVLTF.

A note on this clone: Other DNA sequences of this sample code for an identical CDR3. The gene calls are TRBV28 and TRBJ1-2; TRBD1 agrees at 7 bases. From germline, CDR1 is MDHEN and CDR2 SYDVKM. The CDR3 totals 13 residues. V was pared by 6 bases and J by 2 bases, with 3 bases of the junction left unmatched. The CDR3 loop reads CASSSQGNYGYTF. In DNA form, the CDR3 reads TGTGCCAGCAGCTCACAGGGGAACTATGGCTACACCTTC.

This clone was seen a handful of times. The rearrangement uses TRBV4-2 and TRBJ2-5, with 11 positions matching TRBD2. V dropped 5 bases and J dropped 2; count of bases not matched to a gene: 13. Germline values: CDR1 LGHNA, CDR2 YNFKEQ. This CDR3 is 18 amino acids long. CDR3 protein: CASSFGSLAGGLQETQYF. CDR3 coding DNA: TGTGCCAGCAGCTTTGGGTCCCTAGCGGGAGGACTACAAGAGACCCAGTACTTC.

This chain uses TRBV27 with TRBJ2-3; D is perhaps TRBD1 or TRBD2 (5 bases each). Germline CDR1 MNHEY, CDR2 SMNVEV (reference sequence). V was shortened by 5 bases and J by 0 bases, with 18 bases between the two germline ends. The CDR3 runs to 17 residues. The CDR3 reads CASSLGTIDGSTDTQYF. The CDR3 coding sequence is TGTGCCAGCAGTCTCGGGACGATCGACGGGAGCACAGATACGCAGTATTTT.

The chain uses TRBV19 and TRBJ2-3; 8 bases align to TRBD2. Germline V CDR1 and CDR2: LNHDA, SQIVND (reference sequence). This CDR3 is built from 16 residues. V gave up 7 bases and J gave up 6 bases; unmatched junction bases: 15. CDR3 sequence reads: CASTDTSGRDLDTQYF. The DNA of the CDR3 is TGTGCCAGTACTGATACAAGCGGGAGAGACCTGGATACGCAGTATTTT.

The CDR3 DNA follows: TGCAGCGTTGAACGCCAAGAGACCCAGTACTTC. This codes for CSVERQETQYF. This chain joins TRBV29-1 and TRBJ2-5, with D unresolved. The germline V and J ends were trimmed by 2 bases and 1 base, with 2 bases remaining between them. This CDR3 comprises 11 residues. Germline V gives CDR1 SQVTM, CDR2 ANQGSEA.

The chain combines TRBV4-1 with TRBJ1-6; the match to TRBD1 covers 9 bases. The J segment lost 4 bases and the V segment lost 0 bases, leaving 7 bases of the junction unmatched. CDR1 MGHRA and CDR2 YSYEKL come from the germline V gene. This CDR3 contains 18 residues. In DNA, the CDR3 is TGCGCCAGCAGCCAAGAGTATGAGGGACAGGGATATAATTCACCCCTCCACTTT. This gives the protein CASSQEYEGQGYNSPLHF.

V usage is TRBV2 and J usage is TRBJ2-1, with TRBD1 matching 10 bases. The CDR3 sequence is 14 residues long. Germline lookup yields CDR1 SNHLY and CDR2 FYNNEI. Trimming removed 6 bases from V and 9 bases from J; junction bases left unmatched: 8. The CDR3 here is CASRGGTGEGEQFF. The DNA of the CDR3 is TGTGCCAGCAGGGGGGGGACAGGGGAAGGTGAGCAGTTCTTC.

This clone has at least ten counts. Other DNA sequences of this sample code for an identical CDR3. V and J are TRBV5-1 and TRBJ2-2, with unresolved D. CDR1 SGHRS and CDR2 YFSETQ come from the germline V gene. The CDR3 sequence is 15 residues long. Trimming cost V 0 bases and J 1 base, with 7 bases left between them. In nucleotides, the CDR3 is TGCGCCAGCAGCTTGGAGGCCGGGAACACCGGGGAGCTGTTTTTT. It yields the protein CASSLEAGNTGELFF.

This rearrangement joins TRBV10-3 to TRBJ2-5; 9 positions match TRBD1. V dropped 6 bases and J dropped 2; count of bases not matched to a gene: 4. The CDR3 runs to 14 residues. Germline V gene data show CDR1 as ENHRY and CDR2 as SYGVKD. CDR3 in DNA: TGTGCCATCAGGACAGGGGGAGGACAAGAGACCCAGTACTTC. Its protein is CAIRTGGGQETQYF.

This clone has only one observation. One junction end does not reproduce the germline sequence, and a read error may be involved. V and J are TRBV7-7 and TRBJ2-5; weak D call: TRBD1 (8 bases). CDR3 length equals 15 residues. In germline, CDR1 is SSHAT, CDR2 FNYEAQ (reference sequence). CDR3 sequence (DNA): TGTGCTAGCAGCAAACAGGGGGGGGACCAAGAGACCCAGTACTTC. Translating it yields CASSKQGGDQETQYF.

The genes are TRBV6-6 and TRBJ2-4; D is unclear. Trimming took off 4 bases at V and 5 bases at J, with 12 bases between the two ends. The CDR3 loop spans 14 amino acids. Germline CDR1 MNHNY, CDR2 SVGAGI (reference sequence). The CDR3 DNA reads TGTGCCAGCAGTTCATTCCTTGGGGAAAACATTCAGTACTTC. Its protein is CASSSFLGENIQYF.

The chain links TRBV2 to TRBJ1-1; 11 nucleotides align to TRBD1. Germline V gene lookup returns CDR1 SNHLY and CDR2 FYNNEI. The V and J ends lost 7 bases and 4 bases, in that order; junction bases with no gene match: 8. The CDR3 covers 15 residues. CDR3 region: CASIGTGGTGTEAFF. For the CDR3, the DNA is TGTGCCAGCATTGGGACAGGGGGAACGGGCACTGAAGCTTTCTTT.

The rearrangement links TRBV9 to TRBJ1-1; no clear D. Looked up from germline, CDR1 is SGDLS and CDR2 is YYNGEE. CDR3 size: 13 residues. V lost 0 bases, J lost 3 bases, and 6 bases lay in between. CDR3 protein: CASSVDRDTEAFF. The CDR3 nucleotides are TGTGCCAGCAGCGTAGACAGAGACACTGAAGCTTTCTTT.

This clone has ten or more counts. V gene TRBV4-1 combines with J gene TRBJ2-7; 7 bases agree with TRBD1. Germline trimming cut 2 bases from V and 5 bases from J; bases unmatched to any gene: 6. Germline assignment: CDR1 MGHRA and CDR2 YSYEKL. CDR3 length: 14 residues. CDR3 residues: CASSQIRDSDEQYF. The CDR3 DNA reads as TGCGCCAGCAGCCAAATCCGGGACAGTGACGAGCAGTACTTC.

In DNA, the CDR3 is TGTGCCAGCAGTTTTGACAGTAGGTTCTGGAATCAGCCCCAGCATTTT. Translating gives CASSFDSRFWNQPQHF. The rearrangement joins TRBV28 to TRBJ1-5; D might be TRBD1 (5 bases). The germline V gene encodes CDR1 MDHEN and CDR2 SYDVKM. The CDR3 length is 16 residues. Trimming shortened V by 3 bases and J by 4 bases, and 16 bases separated the two germline ends.

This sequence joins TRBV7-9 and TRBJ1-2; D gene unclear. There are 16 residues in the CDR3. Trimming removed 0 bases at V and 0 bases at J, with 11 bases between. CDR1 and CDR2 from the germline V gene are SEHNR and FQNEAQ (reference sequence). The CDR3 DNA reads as TGTGCCAGCAGCTTAGCGCTAGGAGGGTCTAACTATGGCTACACCTTC. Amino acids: CASSLALGGSNYGYTF.

The DNA of the CDR3 is TGCAGCGTTGAATCAACAGGAGCAGCCTACGAGCAGTACTTC. The encoded protein is CSVESTGAAYEQYF. The J gene is TRBJ2-7, the V gene TRBV29-1, with D possibly being TRBD1 (5 bases). Deletions cut 2 bases from V and 2 bases from J, with 13 bases between. This CDR3 is 14 amino acids long. Germline values: CDR1 SQVTM, CDR2 ANQGSEA.

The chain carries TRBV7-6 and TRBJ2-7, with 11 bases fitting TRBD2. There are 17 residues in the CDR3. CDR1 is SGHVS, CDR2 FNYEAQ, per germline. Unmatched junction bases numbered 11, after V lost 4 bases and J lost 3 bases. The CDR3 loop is CASSSSGTSGIRYEQYF. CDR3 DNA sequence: TGTGCCAGCAGCTCCTCCGGGACTAGCGGAATTCGCTACGAGCAGTACTTC.